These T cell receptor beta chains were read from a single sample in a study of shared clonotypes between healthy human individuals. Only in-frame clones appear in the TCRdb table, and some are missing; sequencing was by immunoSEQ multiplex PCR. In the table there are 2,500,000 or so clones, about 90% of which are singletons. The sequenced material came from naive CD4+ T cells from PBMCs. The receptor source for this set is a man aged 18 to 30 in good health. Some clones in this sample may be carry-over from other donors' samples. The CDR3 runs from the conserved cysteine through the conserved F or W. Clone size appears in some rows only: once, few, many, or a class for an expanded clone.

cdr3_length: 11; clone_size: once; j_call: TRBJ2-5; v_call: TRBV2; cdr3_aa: CASSEAAAQYF
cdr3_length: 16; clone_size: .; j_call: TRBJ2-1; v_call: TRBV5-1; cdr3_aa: CASSFGTSGRYNEQFF
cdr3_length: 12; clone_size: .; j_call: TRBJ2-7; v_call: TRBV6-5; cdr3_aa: CASSQRSGLQYF
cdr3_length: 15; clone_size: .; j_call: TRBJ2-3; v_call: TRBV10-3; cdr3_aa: CAISAGQGGTDTQYF
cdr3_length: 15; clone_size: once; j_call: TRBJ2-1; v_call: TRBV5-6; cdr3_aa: CASSHQAVGPSQQFF
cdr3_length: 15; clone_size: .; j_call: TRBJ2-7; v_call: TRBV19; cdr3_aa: CARGGPAGAHYEQYF
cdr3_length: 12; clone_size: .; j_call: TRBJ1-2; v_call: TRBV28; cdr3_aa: CASSLVGDGYTF
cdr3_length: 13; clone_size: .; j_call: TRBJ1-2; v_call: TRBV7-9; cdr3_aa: CASSLGQGQGYTF
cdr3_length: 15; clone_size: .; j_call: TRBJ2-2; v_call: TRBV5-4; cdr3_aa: CASSPDRVDTGELFF
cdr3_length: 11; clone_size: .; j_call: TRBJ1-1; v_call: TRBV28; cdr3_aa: CASSPRTPAFF
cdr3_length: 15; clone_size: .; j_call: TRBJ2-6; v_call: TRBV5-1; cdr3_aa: CASSYDSSGANVLTF
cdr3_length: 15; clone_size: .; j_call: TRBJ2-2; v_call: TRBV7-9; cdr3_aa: CASSLALAGAGELFF
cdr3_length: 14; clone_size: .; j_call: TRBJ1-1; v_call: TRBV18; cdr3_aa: CASSPPLRLTEAFF
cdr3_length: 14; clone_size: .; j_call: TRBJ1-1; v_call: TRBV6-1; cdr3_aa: CASSPRQGDTEAFF
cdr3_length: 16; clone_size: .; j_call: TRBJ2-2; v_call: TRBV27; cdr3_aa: CASSLLAGGGPGELFF
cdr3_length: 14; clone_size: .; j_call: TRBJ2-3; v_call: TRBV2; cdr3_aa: CASKRQGATDTQYF
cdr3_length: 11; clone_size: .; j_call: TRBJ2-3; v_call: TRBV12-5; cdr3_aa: CASVGTDTQYF
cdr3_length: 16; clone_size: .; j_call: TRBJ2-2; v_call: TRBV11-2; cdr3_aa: CASSLVQGQNTGELFF
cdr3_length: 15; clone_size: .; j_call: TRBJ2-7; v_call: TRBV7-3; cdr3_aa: CASSLEGQGVHEQYF
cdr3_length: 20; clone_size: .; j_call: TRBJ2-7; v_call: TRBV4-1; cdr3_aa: CASSPDTGTSGRASSYEQYF
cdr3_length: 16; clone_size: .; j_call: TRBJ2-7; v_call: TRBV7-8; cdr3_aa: CASSLARLAFPYEQYF
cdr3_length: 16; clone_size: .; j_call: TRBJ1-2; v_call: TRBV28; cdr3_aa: CASSSPQPGTASGYTF
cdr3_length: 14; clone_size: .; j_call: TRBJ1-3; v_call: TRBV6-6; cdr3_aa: CASNHKVGGNTIYF
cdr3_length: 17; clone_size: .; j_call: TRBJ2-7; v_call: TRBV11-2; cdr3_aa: CASSSHSVRGYDYEQYF
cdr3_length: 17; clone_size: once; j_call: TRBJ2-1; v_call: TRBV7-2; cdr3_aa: CASSKWGGTSSYNEQFF
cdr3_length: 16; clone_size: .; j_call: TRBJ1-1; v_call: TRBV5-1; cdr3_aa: CASSLLPSPTNTEAFF
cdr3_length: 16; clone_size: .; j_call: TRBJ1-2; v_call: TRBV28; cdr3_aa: CASSPRSAGLLYGYTF
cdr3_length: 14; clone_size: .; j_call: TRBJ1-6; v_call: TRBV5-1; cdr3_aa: CASALGQARSALHF
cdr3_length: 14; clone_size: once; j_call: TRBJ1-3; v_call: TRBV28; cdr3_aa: CASSSTGGGNTIYF
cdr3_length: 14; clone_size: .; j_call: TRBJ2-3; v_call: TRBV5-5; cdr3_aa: CASSLREQWNTQYF
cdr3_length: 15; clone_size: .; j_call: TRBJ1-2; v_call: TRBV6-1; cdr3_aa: CASSGNGSPNYGYTF
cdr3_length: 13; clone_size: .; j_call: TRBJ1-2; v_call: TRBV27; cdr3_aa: CASSPTGVYGYTF
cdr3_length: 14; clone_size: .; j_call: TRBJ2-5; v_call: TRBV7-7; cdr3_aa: CASSSTGGWETQYF
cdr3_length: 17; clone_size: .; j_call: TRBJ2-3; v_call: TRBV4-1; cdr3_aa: CASSQVLLAGATDTQYF
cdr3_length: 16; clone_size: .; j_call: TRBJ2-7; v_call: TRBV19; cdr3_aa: CASSMTSGRIIYEQYF
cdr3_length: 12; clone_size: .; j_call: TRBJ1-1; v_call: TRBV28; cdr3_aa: CASSQTGTEAFF
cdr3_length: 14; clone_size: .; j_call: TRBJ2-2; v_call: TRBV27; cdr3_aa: CASTTGVHTGELFF
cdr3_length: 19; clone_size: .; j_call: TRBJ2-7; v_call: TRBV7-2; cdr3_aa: CASSSRGSKGPGGVFEQYF
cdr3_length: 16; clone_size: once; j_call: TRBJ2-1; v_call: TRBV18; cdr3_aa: CASFPPRGQAYNEQFF
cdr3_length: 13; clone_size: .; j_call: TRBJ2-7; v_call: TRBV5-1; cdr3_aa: CASSLGSSYEQYF
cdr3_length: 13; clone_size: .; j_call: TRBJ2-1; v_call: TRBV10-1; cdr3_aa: CASSERPGGSRFF
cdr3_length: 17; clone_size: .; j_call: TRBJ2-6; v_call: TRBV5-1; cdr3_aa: CASSLVSGVAGANVLTF
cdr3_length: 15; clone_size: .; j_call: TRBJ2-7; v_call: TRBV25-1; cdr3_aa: CASSASRGSNTEQYF
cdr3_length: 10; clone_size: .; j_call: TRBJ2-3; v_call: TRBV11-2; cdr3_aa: CASSHGRAEF
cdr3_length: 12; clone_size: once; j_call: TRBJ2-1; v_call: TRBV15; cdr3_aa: CATSRQGLEQFF
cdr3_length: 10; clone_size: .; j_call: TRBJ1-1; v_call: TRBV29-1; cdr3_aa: CSVWALRAFF
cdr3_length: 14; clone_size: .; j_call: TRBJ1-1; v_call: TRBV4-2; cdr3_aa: CASSLLGGAKEAFF
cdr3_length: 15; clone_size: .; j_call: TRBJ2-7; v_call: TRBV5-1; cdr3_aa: CASSSHSGRHYEQYF
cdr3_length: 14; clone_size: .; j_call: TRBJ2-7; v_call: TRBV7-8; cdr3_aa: CASSLGDSSYEQYF
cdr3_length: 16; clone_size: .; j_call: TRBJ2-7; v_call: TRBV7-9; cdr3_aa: CASSLAKLGQYYEQYF
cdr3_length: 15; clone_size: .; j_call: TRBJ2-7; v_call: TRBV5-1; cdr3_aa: CASSPGLAESYEQYF
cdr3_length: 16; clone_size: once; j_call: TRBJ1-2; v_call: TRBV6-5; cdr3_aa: CASSYSKQGGLWGYTF